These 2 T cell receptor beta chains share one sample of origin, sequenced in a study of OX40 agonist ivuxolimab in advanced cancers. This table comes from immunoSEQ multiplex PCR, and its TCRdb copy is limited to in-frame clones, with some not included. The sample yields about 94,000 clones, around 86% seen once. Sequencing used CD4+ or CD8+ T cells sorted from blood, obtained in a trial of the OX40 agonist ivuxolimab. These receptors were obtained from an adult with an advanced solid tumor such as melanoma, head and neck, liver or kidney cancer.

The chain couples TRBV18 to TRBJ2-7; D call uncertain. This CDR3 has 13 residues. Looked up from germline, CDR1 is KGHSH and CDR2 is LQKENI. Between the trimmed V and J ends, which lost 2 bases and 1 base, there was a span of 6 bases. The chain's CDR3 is CASSPTASYEQYF. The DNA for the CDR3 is TGTGCCAGCTCACCAACAGCTTCCTACGAGCAGTACTTC.

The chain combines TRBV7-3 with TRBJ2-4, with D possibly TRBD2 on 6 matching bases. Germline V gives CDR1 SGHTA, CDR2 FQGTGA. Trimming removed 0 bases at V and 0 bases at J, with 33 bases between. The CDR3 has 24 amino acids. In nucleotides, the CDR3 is TGTGCCAGCAGCTTAACGCTAGAACGTTTCAGGTGGGCTAGCGAGAAACTAGCCAAAAACATTCAGTACTTC. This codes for CASSLTLERFRWASEKLAKNIQYF.